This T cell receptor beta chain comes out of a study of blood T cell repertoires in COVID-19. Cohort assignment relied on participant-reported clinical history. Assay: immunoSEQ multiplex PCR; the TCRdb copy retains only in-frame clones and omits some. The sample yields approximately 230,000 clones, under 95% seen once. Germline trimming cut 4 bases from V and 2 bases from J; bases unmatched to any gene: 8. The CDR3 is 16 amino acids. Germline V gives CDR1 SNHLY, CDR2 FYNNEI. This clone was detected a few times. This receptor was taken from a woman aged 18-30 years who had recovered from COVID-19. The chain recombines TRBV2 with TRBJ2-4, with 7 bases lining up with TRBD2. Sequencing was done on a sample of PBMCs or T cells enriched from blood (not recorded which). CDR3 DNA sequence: TGTGCCAGCAGTGGACAACCGGGACTATCCAAAAACATTCAGTACTTC. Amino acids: CASSGQPGLSKNIQYF.